These 9 T cell receptor beta chains originate from one sample sequenced in a study of regulatory T cells in long-lasting Graves disease. Time point defined: newly diagnosed GD, antithyroid drugs for less than 3 months. Isolated PBMC RNA provided the starting material for the TCR library. With iRepertoire HTBI primers and Arm-PCR of CDR3 regions, TCR beta libraries were built. TCRdb re-derived calls from the multiplex PCR reads in MiXCR, one entry per CDR3 protein. The data contain approximately 490,000 distinct CDR3 sequences, 16% of them seen just once; the ten biggest clones take up 12%. This sample was also put to use in a study of T cells in Graves' hyperthyroidism and ophthalmopathy.

Sample: peripheral blood mononuclear cells (PBMCs), taken at new diagnosis, from a patient treated with antithyroid drugs. These receptors were collected from a man in his forties or fifties with Graves disease.

This clonotype appeared many times. The chain has TRBV7-9 and TRBJ2-1; TRBD1 is a possible D gene (7 bases). V dropped 3 bases and J dropped 6 bases, with 15 bases sitting between them. The CDR3 consists of 15 residues. Germline V gives CDR1 SEHNR, CDR2 FQNEAQ (reference sequence). The CDR3 is CASSLVGGTVNEQFF. Written as DNA, the CDR3 is TGTGCCAGCAGCTTGGTTGGCGGGACAGTCAATGAGCAGTTCTTC. Full variable domain (rest looked up from reference TRBV7-9 and TRBJ2-1): DTGVSQNPRHKITKRGQNVTFRCDPISEHNRLYWYRQTLGQGPEFLTYFQNEAQLEKSRLLSDRFSAERPKGSFSTLEIQRTEQGDSAMYLCASSLVGGTVNEQFFGPGTRLTVL.

The chain has TRBV24-1 and TRBJ1-5; the D gene is possibly TRBD1 (6 bases). The CDR3 covers 16 residues. V lost 3 bases and J lost 0, with 11 bases in between. The germline V gene has CDR1 KGHDR and CDR2 SFDVKD. Here the CDR3 DNA reads TGTGCCACCAGTGATCCGGGGGCGAGTAGCAATCAGCCCCAGCATTTT. It translates to CATSDPGASSNQPQHF.

There are many counts of this clonotype. V and J are TRBV7-9 and TRBJ2-3; tentative D call: TRBD2 (6 bases). Trimming left V 4 bases short and J 1 base short, with 12 bases between. The CDR3 has 15 amino acids. Germline V lookup: CDR1 SEHNR, CDR2 FQNEAQ (reference sequence). CDR3 nucleotide sequence: TGTGCCAGCAGCTCGGGACTGGGGGGCACAGATACGCAGTATTTT. Protein: CASSSGLGGTDTQYF.

The chain has TRBV9 and TRBJ2-1; 11 nucleotides line up with TRBD2. Germline trimming cut 6 bases from V and 5 bases from J; bases unmatched to any gene: 7. There are 15 residues in the CDR3. Germline values: CDR1 SGDLS, CDR2 YYNGEE. CDR3 sequence reads: CASTEMGLADNEQFF. CDR3 in DNA: TGTGCCAGCACTGAGATGGGACTAGCGGACAATGAGCAGTTCTTC. Looking up the rest from reference TRBV9 and TRBJ2-1 gives the full variable domain: DSGVTQTPKHLITATGQRVTLRCSPRSGDLSVYWYQQSLDQGLQFLIQYYNGEERAKGNILERFSAQQFPDLHSELNLSSLELGDSALYFCASTEMGLADNEQFFGPGTRLTVL.

V and J are TRBV6-2 or TRBV6-3 and TRBJ1-4; TRBD1 agrees at 8 bases. From germline, CDR1 is MNHEY and CDR2 SVGEGT. This CDR3 spans 15 amino acids. V lost 2 bases and J lost 8; bases outside the gene matches: 7. Written as DNA, the CDR3 is TGTGCCAGCAGTTACCGGACAGGGAAGCGGGAAAAACTGTTTTTT. Its protein product is CASSYRTGKREKLFF.

At least ten counts were recorded for this clonotype. This sequence joins TRBV6-5 and TRBJ2-3; D remains unclear. Per the germline V gene, CDR1 is MNHEY and CDR2 is SVGAGI. Trimming pared 0 bases from V and 3 bases from J, leaving 16 bases between. This CDR3 has 17 residues. CDR3 sequence (DNA): TGTGCCAGCAGTTACTCGTCACACGGCGGCGGTACAGATACGCAGTATTTT. Protein: CASSYSSHGGGTDTQYF.

This clonotype was picked up many times. The rearrangement joins TRBV28 to TRBJ1-1, with 7 positions matching TRBD1. Per the germline V gene, CDR1 is MDHEN and CDR2 is SYDVKM. V shed 5 bases and J 0 bases; nucleotides not matched to a gene: 3. The CDR3 is made up of 14 amino acids. The CDR3 region has the DNA TGTGCCAGCAGTATCGACAGGGTGAACACTGAAGCTTTCTTT. This sequence encodes CASSIDRVNTEAFF.

There are many counts of this clonotype. This rearrangement joins TRBV20-1 to TRBJ2-1, with TRBD2 matching 12 bases. CDR1 and CDR2 (germline): DFQATT, SNEGSKA (reference sequence). V lost 3 bases and J lost 4; bases outside the gene matches: 16. The CDR3 loop spans 19 amino acids. The CDR3 sequence: CSASPGRRTSGRLYNEQFF. The CDR3 nucleotides read TGCAGTGCTAGCCCGGGGCGCCGAACTAGCGGGAGGCTGTACAATGAGCAGTTCTTC.

This clonotype has ten or more counts. At one of its ends the junction is not consistent with the germline gene, which may arise from a read error. V and J are TRBV6-5 and TRBJ2-7, with D maybe TRBD1 (6 bases). CDR3 length: 15 amino acids. CDR1 MNHEY and CDR2 SVGAGI come from the germline V gene. The CDR3 protein is CASTYGVGGTYEQYF. In DNA, the CDR3 is TGTGCCAGCACTTACGGGGTTGGGGGCACCTACGAGCAGTACTTC.